The clone carrying this TCR beta chain appeared many times. Its specificity is not known. The CDR3 runs 16 residues. The V end was cut by 3 bases, the J end by 1 base, with 15 bases between. The germline V gene has CDR1 KGHSH and CDR2 LQKENI. This sample was taken from a study of regulatory T cells in long-lasting Graves disease. Overall study context: Freshly diagnosed Graves' patients had used antithyroid drugs for under 3 months. Study-wide results and limits: A greater number of public clonotypes (approximately 2,700) was shared by persistent patients than by new patients (roughly 880).

HTBI primers from iRepertoire and Arm-PCR of CDR3 regions yielded the TCR beta libraries. In TCRdb, the multiplex PCR reads were re-called with MiXCR into one record per CDR3 protein. The sample contains 550,000 or so distinct CDR3 sequences, 12% of which appear only once. Time point of the sample: newly diagnosed GD, antithyroid drugs for less than 3 months. RNA isolated from PBMCs was used to make the TCR library. As a group, patients came from one endocrinology department in Xi'an, China. These data are also associated with another study on T cells in Graves' hyperthyroidism and ophthalmopathy. This second study notes: Ophthalmopathy cases were set apart from stable hyperthyroidism by a 13 V-J model.

The sequence was collected from a woman in her thirties with Graves disease. The sequencing used peripheral blood mononuclear cells (PBMCs), collected at new diagnosis, from a patient treated with antithyroid drugs. The chain links TRBV18 to TRBJ1-1; weak D call: TRBD1 (5 bases). CDR3 sequence reads: CASSPRTRQSNTEAFF. CDR3 nucleotides: TGTGCCAGCTCACCCAGGACCAGACAGTCGAACACTGAAGCTTTCTTT.